These T cell receptor beta chains were read from a single sample in a study of cytomegalovirus exposure and HLA in healthy donors. TCRdb keeps only in-frame clones here, not all; method: immunoSEQ multiplex PCR. The sample gives 150,000 to 200,000 clones, over 75% of which show up once; over 11% is in the top ten. The sequencing input was PBMCs. These receptors were obtained from a middle-aged man in good health and CMV-seropositive. CDR3s leave out the opening cysteine and the closing phenylalanine or tryptophan.

v_call,j_call,cdr3_aa
TRBV6-5,TRBJ1-5,ASSKDRGPQPQH
TRBV15,TRBJ2-2,ATSRDRTSWAGELF
TRBV6-5,TRBJ2-6,ASSSHTSGANVLT
TRBV19,TRBJ1-5,ASSSTGRNQPQH
TRBV9,TRBJ1-1,ASSDPLGTGFSYTEAF
TRBV11-1,TRBJ2-7,ASSLVGRGYEQY
TRBV4-1,TRBJ2-5,ASSQDRGGPKETQY
TRBV5-1,TRBJ2-3,ASSAGVPTDTQY
TRBV5-4,TRBJ2-2,ASSLAQTGRNTGELF
TRBV13,TRBJ1-2,ASSTPQAHLNYGYT
TRBV5-1,TRBJ2-1,ASSLMRGGTNEQF
TRBV27,TRBJ1-2,ASSRGGQGRGGYT
TRBV2,TRBJ2-5,ASSRDRGETQY
TRBV7-9,TRBJ2-7,ASSPVKGGPDEQY
TRBV5-1,TRBJ2-3,ASSLGRLTGESTDTQY
TRBV4-2,TRBJ2-7,ASSPQGSYEQY
TRBV28,TRBJ2-5,ASSYPGGPHKETQY
TRBV19,TRBJ1-5,ASTEGAGQPQH
TRBV6-5,TRBJ2-7,ASQAPTYEQY
TRBV6-6,TRBJ1-2,ASRQGNYGYT
TRBV7-6,TRBJ2-3,ASSLAFGTDTQY
TRBV6-1,TRBJ2-3,ASSEMEWVPDTQY
TRBV28,TRBJ1-5,ASSMGGGVKPQH
TRBV13,TRBJ2-1,ASSLTSVNEQF
TRBV5-1,TRBJ2-1,ASSLDGDSYNEQF
TRBV27,TRBJ1-2,ASSSGYGYT
TRBV28,TRBJ2-5,ASSLSGETQY
TRBV27,-,ASKGRGNEQY
TRBV25-1,TRBJ2-1,ASSDWTGGQNEQF
TRBV6-1,TRBJ2-7,ASHRGAGEQY
TRBV6-6,TRBJ1-1,ASSSGTEAF
TRBV27,TRBJ1-6,ASSFLPADSPLH
TRBV4-1,TRBJ1-6,ASRRQGDREFTPLH
TRBV20-1,TRBJ1-3,SAISGNTIY
TRBV18,TRBJ1-1,ASSQREKGTAF
TRBV10-2,TRBJ2-1,ASRPSGLAGGGNEQF
TRBV10-2,TRBJ1-2,ASTGPDREHPYGYT
TRBV9,TRBJ1-1,ASSVAGNTEAF
TRBV28,TRBJ1-6,ASTRQGVNFVDSPLH
TRBV10-3,TRBJ2-5,AISESVSQETQY
TRBV11-2,TRBJ2-1,ASIIGQGSNSYNEQF